Listed below are T cell receptor beta chains from one sample, sequenced in a study of T cells in localized non-small cell lung cancer. Profiled with immunoSEQ multiplex PCR; TCRdb holds only in-frame clones, not every one. The sample lists some 14,000 clones, approximately 30% seen once, with roughly 7.2% in the top ten. Sequences were derived from lung tumor tissue, sampled before any cancer treatment. All receptors derive from a female donor over 55 with stage I lung adenocarcinoma. CDR3s include the opening cysteine and the closing phenylalanine or tryptophan. D genes are given only for firm matches. Size tells how often a clone was seen (once, few, many) or the class of an expanded clone, and some rows leave it out.

CASRNEGEKLFF | TGTGCCAGCCGCAACGAGGGGGAAAAACTGTTTTTT | TRBJ1-4 | NA | TRBV6-8 | NA | 12
CATSRRVGAMSYGYTF | TGTGCCACCAGCAGACGGGTTGGGGCAATGAGCTATGGCTACACCTTC | TRBJ1-2 | NA | TRBV15 | NA | 16
CASRDFYEQYF | TGTGCCAGCAGAGATTTCTACGAGCAGTACTTC | TRBJ2-7 | NA | TRBV6-7 | NA | 11
CASTNWGDSPLHF | TGTGCCAGCACAAACTGGGGGGATTCACCCCTCCACTTT | TRBJ1-6 | NA | TRBV6-8 | NA | 13
CAWSDNEKLFF | TGTGCCTGGAGTGATAATGAAAAACTGTTTTTT | TRBJ1-4 | NA | TRBV30 | NA | 11
CASSPPPGQARKMNTEAFF | TGTGCCAGCAGCCCGCCACCGGGACAGGCTCGAAAAATGAACACTGAAGCTTTCTTT | TRBJ1-1 | TRBD1 | TRBV11-3 | many | 19
CASSPGGRISGNTIYF | TGTGCCAGCAGCCCCGGCGGGCGGATCTCTGGAAACACCATATATTTT | TRBJ1-3 | NA | TRBV11-3 | NA | 16
CASSLWTVNQPQHF | TGTGCCAGCAGCCTATGGACAGTTAATCAGCCCCAGCATTTT | TRBJ1-5 | NA | TRBV11-3 | few | 14
CASSVSPTGEGAFF | TGTGCCAGCAGCGTATCCCCTACAGGGGAAGGAGCTTTCTTT | TRBJ1-1 | TRBD1 | TRBV9 | few | 14
CATRRLENTGELFF | TGTGCCACCAGACGACTGGAGAACACCGGGGAGCTGTTTTTT | TRBJ2-2 | NA | TRBV19 | NA | 14
CAWRVKGVTEKLFF | TGTGCCTGGCGGGTGAAGGGAGTCACTGAAAAACTGTTTTTT | TRBJ1-4 | NA | TRBV30 | few | 14
CASSLVLRDRGNTEAFF | TGTGCCAGCAGCTTGGTTTTACGGGACAGGGGAAACACTGAAGCTTTCTTT | TRBJ1-1 | TRBD1 | TRBV11-3 | few | 17
CASSLLGSFTEAFF | TGTGCCAGCAGCCTTTTGGGGAGCTTCACTGAAGCTTTCTTT | TRBJ1-1 | NA | TRBV11-3 | NA | 14
CASSLLGLQGPLHF | TGTGCCAGCAGCTTGCTGGGGTTACAAGGGCCCCTCCACTTT | TRBJ1-6 | NA | TRBV11-3 | NA | 14
CASSQRTGDNQPQHF | TGTGCCAGCAGTCAGCGTACCGGGGACAATCAGCCCCAGCATTTT | TRBJ1-5 | NA | TRBV6-8 | NA | 15
CASSSSGISGNTIYF | TGTGCCAGTAGTTCTTCGGGTATCTCTGGAAACACCATATATTTT | TRBJ1-3 | NA | TRBV19 | NA | 15
CASSIGGFRNGETQYF | TGTGCCAGTAGTATTGGGGGTTTCCGAAACGGAGAGACCCAGTACTTC | TRBJ2-5 | NA | TRBV19 | NA | 16
CASSPRETEAFF | TGTGCCAGCTCACCCCGAGAGACTGAAGCTTTCTTT | TRBJ1-1 | NA | TRBV18 | NA | 12
CASSSLMGNTEAFF | TGTGCCAGCAGCTCCCTTATGGGGAACACTGAAGCTTTCTTT | TRBJ1-1 | NA | TRBV9 | NA | 14
CASSLTGTYGYTF | TGTGCCAGTAGTCTGACAGGGACCTATGGCTACACCTTC | TRBJ1-2 | TRBD1 | TRBV19 | NA | 13
CASSATTWYGYTF | TGTGCCAGCAGTGCAACAACCTGGTATGGCTACACCTTC | TRBJ1-2 | NA | TRBV6-8 | NA | 13
CSVEVHQGDTEAFF | TGCAGCGTTGAAGTCCACCAGGGGGATACTGAAGCTTTCTTT | TRBJ1-1 | TRBD1 | TRBV29-1 | NA | 14
CASSPLGRAQHF | TGTGCCAGCAGCCCCTTAGGAAGGGCCCAGCATTTT | TRBJ1-5 | NA | TRBV6-8 | few | 12
CASSEGPGRHTIYF | TGTGCCAGCAGTGAGGGGCCAGGGCGGCACACCATATATTTT | TRBJ1-3 | NA | TRBV6-8 | few | 14
CASSPTHEKLFF | TGTGCCAGCTCACCAACTCATGAAAAACTGTTTTTT | TRBJ1-4 | NA | TRBV18 | few | 12
CASSLGGGEGTEAFF | TGTGCCAGCAGCTTAGGCGGGGGCGAGGGCACTGAAGCTTTCTTT | TRBJ1-1 | NA | TRBV11-3 | medium-sized | 15
CASSATGGSQPQHF | TGTGCCAGCAGCGCCACAGGGGGCAGTCAGCCCCAGCATTTT | TRBJ1-5 | TRBD1 | TRBV11-3 | few | 14
CASGLRTGHVDTQYF | TGTGCCAGCGGACTTAGGACAGGGCATGTAGATACGCAGTATTTT | TRBJ2-3 | TRBD1 | TRBV11-3 | many | 15
CASSLSWTTLSGNTIYF | TGTGCCAGCAGCTTATCATGGACAACCCTCTCTGGAAACACCATATATTTT | TRBJ1-3 | NA | TRBV11-3 | NA | 17
CASSLKQGPYEQYF | TGTGCCAGCAGCTTAAAGCAGGGGCCCTACGAGCAGTACTTC | TRBJ2-7 | NA | TRBV11-3 | NA | 14
CASRGGLNTEAFF | TGTGCCAGCAGGGGGGGGCTGAACACTGAAGCTTTCTTT | TRBJ1-1 | NA | TRBV6-8 | NA | 13
CASSGDRDFNDEQYF | TGTGCCAGCAGCGGCGACCGGGACTTTAACGACGAGCAGTACTTC | TRBJ2-7 | NA | TRBV9 | NA | 15
CASLLRLGTGGEAFF | TGTGCCAGCCTTTTGCGACTCGGGACAGGGGGGGAAGCTTTCTTT | TRBJ1-1 | TRBD1 | TRBV28 | NA | 15
CASSPVTSVGDTQYF | TGTGCCAGCTCACCAGTTACTAGCGTAGGAGATACGCAGTATTTT | TRBJ2-3 | TRBD2 | TRBV18 | NA | 15
CASSPGGTLNEQFF | TGTGCCAGCTCACCGGGGGGTACCCTGAATGAGCAGTTCTTC | TRBJ2-1 | NA | TRBV18 | few | 14
CASSGTGTSGGDETQYF | TGTGCCAGCAGCGGCACCGGGACTAGCGGGGGGGATGAGACCCAGTACTTC | TRBJ2-5 | TRBD2 | TRBV11-3 | many | 17
CASSGSAGIGTQYF | TGTGCCAGCAGTGGATCGGCAGGTATAGGGACCCAGTACTTC | TRBJ2-5 | NA | TRBV6-8 | few | 14
CASSLGWGVNEKLFF | TGTGCCAGTAGTCTCGGGTGGGGGGTAAATGAAAAACTGTTTTTT | TRBJ1-4 | NA | TRBV19 | NA | 15
CASSQVWGSSYEQYF | TGCGCCAGCAGCCAAGTTTGGGGAAGCTCCTACGAGCAGTACTTT | TRBJ2-7 | NA | TRBV4-1 | NA | 15
CASTPRGTDTQYF | TGTGCCAGTACCCCCAGGGGGACAGATACGCAGTATTTT | TRBJ2-3 | TRBD1 | TRBV19 | few | 13
CASSSGQGVGELFF | TGTGCCAGCAGCAGCGGACAGGGGGTCGGGGAGCTGTTTTTT | TRBJ2-2 | TRBD1 | TRBV11-3 | many | 14
CASSLAGVGQETQYF | TGTGCCAGCAGCTTGGCGGGAGTAGGGCAAGAGACCCAGTACTTC | TRBJ2-5 | TRBD2 | TRBV11-3 | few | 15
CASSPWWGTNTEAFF | TGTGCCAGCAGCCCGTGGTGGGGCACGAACACTGAAGCTTTCTTT | TRBJ1-1 | NA | TRBV6-8 | few | 15
CAISLDRNNEQFF | TGTGCCATCTCTCTGGACAGGAACAATGAGCAGTTCTTC | TRBJ2-1 | TRBD1 | TRBV6-8 | NA | 13
CASSGGFPGELFF | TGTGCCAGCAGCGGGGGATTTCCCGGGGAGCTGTTTTTT | TRBJ2-2 | NA | TRBV9 | many | 13
CASSQGVQLGPGREKLFF | TGCGCCAGCAGCCAAGGCGTACAACTCGGGCCCGGACGTGAAAAACTGTTTTTT | TRBJ1-4 | NA | TRBV1 | few | 18
CASSYQGGYSNQPQHF | TGTGCCAGCAGTTACCAAGGCGGATATAGCAATCAGCCCCAGCATTTT | TRBJ1-5 | NA | TRBV6-8 | few | 16
CASSYSTGIEDYGYTF | TGTGCCAGCAGTTACTCGACAGGGATTGAGGACTATGGCTACACCTTC | TRBJ1-2 | TRBD1 | TRBV6-8 | NA | 16
CASSEGDGYGYTF | TGTGCCAGCAGTGAGGGGGACGGCTATGGCTACACCTTC | TRBJ1-2 | NA | TRBV25-1 | NA | 13
CASSQGQGYTEAFF | TGTGCCAGCTCACAAGGACAGGGGTACACTGAAGCTTTCTTT | TRBJ1-1 | TRBD1 | TRBV18 | NA | 14
CASSHPTYGEPQHF | TGCGCCAGCAGCCATCCCACTTATGGGGAGCCCCAGCATTTT | TRBJ1-5 | NA | TRBV4-1 | many | 14